The rows below give T cell receptor beta chains drawn from one sample of a study of blood T cell repertoires in COVID-19. Some clones are missing from TCRdb's copy, which holds only in-frame ones; the method was immunoSEQ multiplex PCR. The sample includes 210,000 or so clones, just over 85% of them seen just once. The sample comprised peripheral blood. The receptors come from a man in his fifties or sixties with acute or convalescent COVID-19. The CDR3 runs from the conserved cysteine through the conserved F or W.

v_call: TRBV30; j_call: TRBJ1-6; cdr3_aa: CAWRLTGSNSPLHF
v_call: TRBV12-3/TRBV12-4; j_call: TRBJ2-1; cdr3_aa: CASRIGQLEQFF
v_call: TRBV6-5; j_call: TRBJ1-4; cdr3_aa: CATGEGGGYEKLFF
v_call: TRBV7-9; j_call: TRBJ2-1; cdr3_aa: CASSLNMGSDHNEQFF
v_call: TRBV2; j_call: TRBJ1-2; cdr3_aa: CASIPDRNYGYTF
v_call: TRBV5-8; j_call: TRBJ1-1; cdr3_aa: CASSLRPFGGFPRGRTEAFF
v_call: TRBV11-2; j_call: TRBJ1-1; cdr3_aa: CASSLADSRGAFF
v_call: TRBV13; j_call: TRBJ1-1; cdr3_aa: CASRTGRETEAFF
v_call: TRBV7-8; j_call: TRBJ1-5; cdr3_aa: CASSQVRQGGNQPQHF
v_call: TRBV30; j_call: TRBJ2-7; cdr3_aa: CAWSVRGYEQYF
v_call: TRBV3-1/TRBV3-2; j_call: TRBJ2-2; cdr3_aa: CASSQGGVVTGELFF
v_call: TRBV18; j_call: TRBJ1-5; cdr3_aa: CASSSQGPNSNQPQHF
v_call: TRBV6-5; j_call: TRBJ1-6; cdr3_aa: CASSWVRSGGSPLHF
v_call: TRBV3-1/TRBV3-2; j_call: TRBJ1-3; cdr3_aa: CASSLGTASGNTIYF
v_call: TRBV6-1; j_call: TRBJ1-1; cdr3_aa: CASSEVPPTVNTEAFF
v_call: TRBV5-1; j_call: TRBJ2-5; cdr3_aa: CASSSQGETQYF
v_call: TRBV6-5; j_call: TRBJ1-6; cdr3_aa: CASSYSRPALSPLHF
v_call: TRBV5-1; j_call: TRBJ2-3; cdr3_aa: CASSTSGTSTDTQYF
v_call: TRBV7-9; j_call: TRBJ1-1; cdr3_aa: CASSTLTTANTEAFF
v_call: TRBV6-1; j_call: TRBJ1-4; cdr3_aa: CASSDPGQGFEKLFF
v_call: TRBV6-2/TRBV6-3; j_call: TRBJ2-1; cdr3_aa: CASSYLSGGRNNEQFF
v_call: TRBV5-6; j_call: TRBJ2-7; cdr3_aa: CASSLGTSLLEQYF
v_call: TRBV5-1; j_call: TRBJ2-2; cdr3_aa: CASSFYADTGELFF
v_call: TRBV6-5; j_call: TRBJ1-2; cdr3_aa: CASSMTGGEGYTF
v_call: TRBV7-9; j_call: TRBJ1-4; cdr3_aa: CASSSGQGTTNEKLFF
v_call: TRBV25-1; j_call: TRBJ2-2; cdr3_aa: CASERAGNTGELFF
v_call: TRBV19; j_call: TRBJ1-5; cdr3_aa: CASSIEGTSFGSGQPQHF
v_call: TRBV11-2; j_call: TRBJ1-4; cdr3_aa: CASSSGGGLVNEKLFF
v_call: TRBV6-5; j_call: TRBJ1-1; cdr3_aa: CASTDSGGGVGEAFF